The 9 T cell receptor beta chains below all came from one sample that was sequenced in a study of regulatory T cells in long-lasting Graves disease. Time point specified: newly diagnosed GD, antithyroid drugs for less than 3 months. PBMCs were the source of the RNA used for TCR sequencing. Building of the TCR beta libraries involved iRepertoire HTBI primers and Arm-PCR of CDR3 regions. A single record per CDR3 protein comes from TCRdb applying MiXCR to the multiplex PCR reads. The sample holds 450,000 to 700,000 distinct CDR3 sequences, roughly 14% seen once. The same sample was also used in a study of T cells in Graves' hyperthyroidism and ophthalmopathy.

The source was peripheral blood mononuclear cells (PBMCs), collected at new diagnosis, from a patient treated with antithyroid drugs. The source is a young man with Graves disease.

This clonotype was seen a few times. CDR3 DNA: TGTGCCAGCAGTGACGTAGGACAAACCTTCACCGGGGAGCTGTTTTTT. Protein product: CASSDVGQTFTGELFF. The chain links TRBV2 to TRBJ2-2; possibly TRBD1 for D (5 bases). Trimming stripped 3 bases from V and 4 bases from J, with 15 bases between. In germline, CDR1 is SNHLY, CDR2 FYNNEI. The CDR3 covers 16 residues.

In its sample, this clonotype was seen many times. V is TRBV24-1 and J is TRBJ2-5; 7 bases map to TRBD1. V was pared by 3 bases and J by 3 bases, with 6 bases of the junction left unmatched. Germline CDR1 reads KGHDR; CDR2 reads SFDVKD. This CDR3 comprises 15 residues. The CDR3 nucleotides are TGTGCCACCAGTGATGCCTTGACAGGGAAAGAGACCCAGTACTTC. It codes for CATSDALTGKETQYF.

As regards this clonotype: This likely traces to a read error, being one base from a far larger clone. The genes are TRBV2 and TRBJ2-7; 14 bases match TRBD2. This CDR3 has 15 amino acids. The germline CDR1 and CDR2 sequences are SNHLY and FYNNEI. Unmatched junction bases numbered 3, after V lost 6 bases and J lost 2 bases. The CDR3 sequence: CASRVTSGRAYEQYF. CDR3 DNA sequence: TGTGCCAGCAGAGTGACTAGCGGGAGGGCCTACGAGCAGTACTTC. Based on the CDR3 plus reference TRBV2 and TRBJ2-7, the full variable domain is EPEVTQTPSHQVTQMGQEVILRCVPISNHLYFYWYRQILGQKVEFLVSFYNNEISEKSEIFDDQFSVERPDGSNFTLKIRSTKLEDSAMYFCASRVTSGRAYEQYFGPGTRLTVT.

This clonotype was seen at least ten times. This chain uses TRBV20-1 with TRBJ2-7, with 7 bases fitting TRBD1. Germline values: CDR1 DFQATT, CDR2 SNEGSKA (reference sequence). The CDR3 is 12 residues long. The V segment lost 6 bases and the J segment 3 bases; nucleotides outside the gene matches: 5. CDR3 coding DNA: TGCAGTGCGTGGGACAGTCGCTACGAGCAGTACTTC. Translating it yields CSAWDSRYEQYF.

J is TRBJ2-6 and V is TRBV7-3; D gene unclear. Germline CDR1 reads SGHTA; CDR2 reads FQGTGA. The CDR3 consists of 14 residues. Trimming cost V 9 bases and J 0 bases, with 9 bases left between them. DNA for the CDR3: TGTGCCAGTAAACGGAACTCTGGGGCCAACGTCCTGACTTTC. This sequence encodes CASKRNSGANVLTF.

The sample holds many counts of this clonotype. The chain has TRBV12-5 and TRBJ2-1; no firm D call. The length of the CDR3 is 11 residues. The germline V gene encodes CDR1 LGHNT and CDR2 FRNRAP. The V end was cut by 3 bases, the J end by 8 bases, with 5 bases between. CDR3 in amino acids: CASGLWDEQFF. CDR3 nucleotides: TGTGCTAGTGGTTTATGGGATGAGCAGTTCTTC.

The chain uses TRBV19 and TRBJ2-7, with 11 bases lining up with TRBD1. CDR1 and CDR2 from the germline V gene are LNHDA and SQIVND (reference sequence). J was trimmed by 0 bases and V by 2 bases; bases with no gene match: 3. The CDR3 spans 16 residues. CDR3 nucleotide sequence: TGTGCCAGTAGTATAACCGGGACAGGGGGCTCCTACGAGCAGTACTTC. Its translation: CASSITGTGGSYEQYF.

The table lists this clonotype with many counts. CDR3 in amino acids: CASSDPSQGARTGELFF. The CDR3 bases are TGCGCCAGCAGTGACCCAAGTCAGGGGGCGCGGACCGGGGAGCTGTTTTTT. The chain carries TRBV10-1 and TRBJ2-2, with 8 bases matching TRBD1. The CDR3 runs 17 residues. Trimming removed 3 bases from V and 5 bases from J; junction bases left unmatched: 11. Germline V gene data show CDR1 as WNHNN and CDR2 as SYGVQD (reference sequence).

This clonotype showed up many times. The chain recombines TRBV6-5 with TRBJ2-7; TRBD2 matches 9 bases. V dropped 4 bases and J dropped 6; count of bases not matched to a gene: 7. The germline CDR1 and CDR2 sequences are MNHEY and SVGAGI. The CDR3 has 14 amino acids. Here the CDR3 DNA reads TGTGCCAGCAGTTCTATTAGCGGGAGAACCGAGCAGTACTTC. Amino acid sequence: CASSSISGRTEQYF.